This T cell receptor beta chain is drawn from a study of cytomegalovirus exposure and HLA in healthy donors. About this clone itself: Its target is unknown.

Germline lookup yields CDR1 MNHEY and CDR2 SVGAGI. The V and J ends lost 10 bases and 0 bases, in that order; junction bases with no gene match: 9. This CDR3 region has 15 residues. Study findings and constraints: Most CMV-associated TCR beta chains appeared HLA-restricted in a later analysis.

The study ran its PCR with 60 Vbeta and 13 Jbeta primers. Libraries were prepared by immunoSEQ multiplex PCR; TCRdb keeps only in-frame clonotypes and omits some of them. The sample has 90,000 to 110,000 clones, under 85% seen once; the top ten hold around 1.3%. The sequence derives from a man under 40 in good health and CMV-seronegative. The sample taken for sequencing was PBMCs. The genes are TRBV6-5 and TRBJ2-1; 7 nucleotides line up with TRBD2. Here the CDR3 DNA reads TGTGCCACCTCGGCCGGGACTACCTCCTACAATGAGCAGTTCTTC. This encodes CATSAGTTSYNEQFF.